This T cell receptor (beta chain) was documented in a study of T cells after yellow fever vaccination. Study as a whole: SMART-Seq v4 Ultra Low Input served to prepare low-cell-number fractions. General observations from the study: Faster peaking, at day 5 versus 15, marked a secondary response that was weaker.

This CDR3 has 14 amino acids. MiXCR was run by TCRdb on the 5' RACE reads, yielding one entry per CDR3 protein. This sample has approximately 350,000 distinct CDR3 sequences; 11% occur once, and the top ten carry more than 15%. Only a few counts were recorded for this clonotype. The antigen remains undetermined. The sequence was obtained from a young man who received the YFV17D yellow fever vaccine. This specimen consisted of PBMCs, obtained on the day of the first yellow fever vaccination. The V and J genes are TRBV21-1 and TRBJ2-7; TRBD1, the table's D call, was not compared with the DNA. TRBV21-1 is described as a pseudogene. CDR3 in DNA: TGTGCCAGCATCCGGCCCGGGGACGCCTACGAGCAGTACTTC. Translation gives CASIRPGDAYEQYF.